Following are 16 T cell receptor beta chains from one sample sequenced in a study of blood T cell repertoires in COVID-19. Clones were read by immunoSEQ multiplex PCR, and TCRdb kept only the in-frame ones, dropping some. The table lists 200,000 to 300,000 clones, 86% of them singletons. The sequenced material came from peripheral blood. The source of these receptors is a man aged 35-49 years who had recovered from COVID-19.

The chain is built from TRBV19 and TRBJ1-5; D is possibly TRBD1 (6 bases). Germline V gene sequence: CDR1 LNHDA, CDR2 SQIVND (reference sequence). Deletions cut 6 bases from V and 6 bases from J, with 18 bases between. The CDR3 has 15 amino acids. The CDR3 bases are TGTGCCAGTAGCCCAGGGGTGGGGGGGCGTCAGCCCCAGCATTTT. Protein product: CASSPGVGGRQPQHF.

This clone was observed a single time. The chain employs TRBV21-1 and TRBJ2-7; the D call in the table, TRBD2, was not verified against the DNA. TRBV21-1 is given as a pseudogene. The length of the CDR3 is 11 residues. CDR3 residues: CASSTAREQYF. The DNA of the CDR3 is TGTGCCAGCAGCACCGCTAGGGAGCAGTACTTC.

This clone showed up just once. CDR3 loop: CASSRPKQGGNTEAFF. As DNA, the CDR3 is TGTGCCAGCAGCCGGCCTAAACAGGGCGGGAACACTGAAGCTTTCTTT. The chain combines TRBV7-6 with TRBJ1-1; TRBD1 is a possible D gene (6 bases). The CDR3 consists of 16 residues. CDR1 and CDR2 (germline): SGHVS, FNYEAQ. Trimming removed 5 bases at V and 1 base at J, with 17 bases between.

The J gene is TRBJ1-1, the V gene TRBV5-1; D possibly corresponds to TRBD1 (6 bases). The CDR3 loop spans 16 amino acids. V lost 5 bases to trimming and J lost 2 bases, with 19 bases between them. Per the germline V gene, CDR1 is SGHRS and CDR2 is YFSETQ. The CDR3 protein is CASRFGRGSKNTEAFF. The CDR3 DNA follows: TGCGCCAGCAGGTTTGGCAGGGGATCCAAAAACACTGAAGCTTTCTTT.

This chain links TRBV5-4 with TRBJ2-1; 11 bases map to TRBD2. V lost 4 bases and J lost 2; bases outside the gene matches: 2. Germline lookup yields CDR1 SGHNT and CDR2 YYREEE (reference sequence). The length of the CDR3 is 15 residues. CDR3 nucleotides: TGTGCCAGCAGCCATAGCGGGGGGGCCTACAATGAGCAGTTCTTC. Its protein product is CASSHSGGAYNEQFF.

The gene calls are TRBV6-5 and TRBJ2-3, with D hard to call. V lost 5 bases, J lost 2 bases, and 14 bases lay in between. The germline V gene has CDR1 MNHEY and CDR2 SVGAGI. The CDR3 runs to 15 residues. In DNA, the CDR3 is TGTGCCAGCAGTCCTCTTGTGGGCAACACAGATACGCAGTATTTT. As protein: CASSPLVGNTDTQYF.

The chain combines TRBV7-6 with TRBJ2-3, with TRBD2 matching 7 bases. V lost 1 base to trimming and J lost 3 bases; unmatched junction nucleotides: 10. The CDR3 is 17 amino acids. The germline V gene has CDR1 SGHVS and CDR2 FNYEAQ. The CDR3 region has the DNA TGTGCCAGCAGCTTAGGGGGGGGGATCCGACGAACAGATACGCAGTATTTT. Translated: CASSLGGGIRRTDTQYF.

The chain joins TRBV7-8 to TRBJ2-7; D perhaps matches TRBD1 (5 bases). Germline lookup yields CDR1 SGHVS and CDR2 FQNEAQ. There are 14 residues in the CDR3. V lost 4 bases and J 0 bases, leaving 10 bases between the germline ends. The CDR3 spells CASSYRTYSYEQYF. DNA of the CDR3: TGTGCCAGCAGCTACCGGACATACTCCTACGAGCAGTACTTC.

CDR3 in DNA: TGTGCCAGCAGCTTAAGGACTAGCGGTCCAAACATTCAGTACTTC. Its protein is CASSLRTSGPNIQYF. The V call is TRBV7-3, the J call TRBJ2-4; 10 nucleotides line up with TRBD2. The CDR3 covers 15 residues. The trim removed 1 base at V and 6 bases at J, leaving 3 bases unmatched. Germline V gene data show CDR1 as SGHTA and CDR2 as FQGTGA.

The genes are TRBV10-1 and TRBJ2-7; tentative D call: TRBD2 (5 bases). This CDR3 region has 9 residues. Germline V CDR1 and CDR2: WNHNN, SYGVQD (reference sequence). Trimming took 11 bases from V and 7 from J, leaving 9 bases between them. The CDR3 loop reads CAEGREQYF. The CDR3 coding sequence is TGCGCCGAGGGTAGAGAGCAGTACTTC.

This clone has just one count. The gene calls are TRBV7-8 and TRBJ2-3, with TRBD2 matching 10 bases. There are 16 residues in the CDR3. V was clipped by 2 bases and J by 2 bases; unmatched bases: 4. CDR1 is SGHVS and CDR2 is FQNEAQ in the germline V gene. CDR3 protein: CASSLRTSGVTDTQYF. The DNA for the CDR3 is TGTGCCAGCAGCTTACGGACTAGCGGAGTCACAGATACGCAGTATTTT.

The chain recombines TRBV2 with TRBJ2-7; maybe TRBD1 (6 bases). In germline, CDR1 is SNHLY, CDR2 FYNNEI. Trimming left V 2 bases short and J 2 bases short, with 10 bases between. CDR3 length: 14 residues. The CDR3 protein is CASSETGTPYEQYF. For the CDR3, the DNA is TGTGCCAGCAGTGAAACAGGGACCCCCTACGAGCAGTACTTC.

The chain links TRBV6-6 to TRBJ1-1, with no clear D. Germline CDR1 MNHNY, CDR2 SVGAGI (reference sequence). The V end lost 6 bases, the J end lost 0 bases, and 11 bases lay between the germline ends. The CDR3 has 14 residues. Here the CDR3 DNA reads TGTGCCAGCAGCTCCTCTCGGGTGAACACTGAAGCTTTCTTT. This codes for CASSSSRVNTEAFF.

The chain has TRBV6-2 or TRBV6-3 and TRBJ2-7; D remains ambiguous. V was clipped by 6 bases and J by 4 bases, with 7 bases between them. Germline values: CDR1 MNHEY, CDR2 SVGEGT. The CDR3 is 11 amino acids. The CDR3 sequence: CASSPRYEQYF. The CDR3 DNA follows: TGTGCCAGCAGCCCTCGGTACGAGCAGTACTTC.

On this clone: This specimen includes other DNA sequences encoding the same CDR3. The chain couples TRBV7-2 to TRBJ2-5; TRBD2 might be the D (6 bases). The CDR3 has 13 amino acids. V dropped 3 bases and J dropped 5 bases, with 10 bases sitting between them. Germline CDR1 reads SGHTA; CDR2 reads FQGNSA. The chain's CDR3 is CASSFGGRETQYF. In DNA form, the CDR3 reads TGTGCCAGCAGCTTTGGGGGGAGGGAGACCCAGTACTTC.

Written as DNA, the CDR3 is TGTGCCAGCAGTTTAGGACTAGCGGGAACCGGGGAGCTGTTTTTT. It yields the protein CASSLGLAGTGELFF. The rearrangement uses TRBV6-2 or TRBV6-3 and TRBJ2-2; 12 nucleotides line up with TRBD2. CDR1 and CDR2 (germline): MNHEY, SVGEGT. The CDR3 spans 15 residues. Germline trimming cut 4 bases from V and 5 bases from J; bases unmatched to any gene: 2.